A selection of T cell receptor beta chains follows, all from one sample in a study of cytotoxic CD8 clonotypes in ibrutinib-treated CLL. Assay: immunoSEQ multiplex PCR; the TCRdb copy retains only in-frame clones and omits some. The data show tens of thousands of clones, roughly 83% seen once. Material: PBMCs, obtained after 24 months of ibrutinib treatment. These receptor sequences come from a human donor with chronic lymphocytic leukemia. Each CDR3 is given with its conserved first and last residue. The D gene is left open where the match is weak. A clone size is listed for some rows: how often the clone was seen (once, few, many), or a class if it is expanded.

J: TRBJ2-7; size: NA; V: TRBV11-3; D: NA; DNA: TGTGCCAGCAGCTTAGGAACGGGCTACGAGCAGTACTTC; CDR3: CASSLGTGYEQYF
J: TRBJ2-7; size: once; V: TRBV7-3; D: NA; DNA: TGTGCCAGCAGCCAAAGGACAGACCCTAGCTCCTACGAGCAGTACTTC; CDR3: CASSQRTDPSSYEQYF
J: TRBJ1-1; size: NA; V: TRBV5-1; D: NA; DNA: TGCGCCAGCAGCACCCGGGCCGCAGGTGCTGAAGCTTTCTTT; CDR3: CASSTRAAGAEAFF
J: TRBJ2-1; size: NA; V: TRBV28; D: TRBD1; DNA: TGTGCCAGCAGTTTGCCGGGACAGGGGGCAGTTTACAATGAGCAGTTCTTC; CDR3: CASSLPGQGAVYNEQFF
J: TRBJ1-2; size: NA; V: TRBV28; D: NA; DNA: TGTGCCAGCCTCACCAATGGGGGGCTTGGTGGCTACACCTTC; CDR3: CASLTNGGLGGYTF
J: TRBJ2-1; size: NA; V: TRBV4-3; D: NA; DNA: TGCGCCAGCAGCCAAGTGGGCGGGAAGGAGCAGTTCTTC; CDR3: CASSQVGGKEQFF
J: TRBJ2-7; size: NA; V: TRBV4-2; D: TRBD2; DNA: TGTGCCAGCAGCCAAGTCTCTAGCGGGAGTTACGAGCAGTACTTC; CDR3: CASSQVSSGSYEQYF
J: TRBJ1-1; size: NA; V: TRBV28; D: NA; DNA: TGTGCCAGCAGTTTTACTGGGGGACGGTCCGCTGAAGCTTTCTTT; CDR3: CASSFTGGRSAEAFF
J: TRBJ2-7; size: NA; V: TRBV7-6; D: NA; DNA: TGTGCCAGCAGCTTAGCCCCACCCCTAGCGTTGAATACCTACGAGCAGTACTTC; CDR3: CASSLAPPLALNTYEQYF
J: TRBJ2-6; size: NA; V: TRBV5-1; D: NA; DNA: TGCGCCAGCAGCTTGTTGGCTGGTGGGGCCAACGTCCTGACTTTC; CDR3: CASSLLAGGANVLTF
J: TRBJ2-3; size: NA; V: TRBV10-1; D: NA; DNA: TGCGCCAGCAGTGAGGGCAGCGGTAGGGATACGCAGTATTTT; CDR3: CASSEGSGRDTQYF
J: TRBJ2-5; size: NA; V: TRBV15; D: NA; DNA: TGTGCCACCAGCGGTTCTAGCGCCCAAGAGACCCAGTACTTC; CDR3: CATSGSSAQETQYF
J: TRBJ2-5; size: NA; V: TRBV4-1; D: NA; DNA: TGCGCCAGCAGTAAGGCGCCCCAAGAGACCCAGTACTTC; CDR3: CASSKAPQETQYF
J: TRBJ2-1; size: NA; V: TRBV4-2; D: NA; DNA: TGTGCCAGCAGCCAAGTACCGGGAAGCTCCTACAATGAGCAGTTCTTC; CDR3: CASSQVPGSSYNEQFF
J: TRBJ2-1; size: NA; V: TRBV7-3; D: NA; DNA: TGTGCCAGCAGCCCGCCCCCCTACAATGAGCAGTTCTTC; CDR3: CASSPPPYNEQFF
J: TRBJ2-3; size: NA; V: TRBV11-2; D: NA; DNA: TGTGCCAGCAGCTTAGCAGGGTTGAGCACAGATACGCAGTATTTT; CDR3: CASSLAGLSTDTQYF
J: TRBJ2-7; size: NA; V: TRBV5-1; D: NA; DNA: TGCGCCAGCAGACTCCGGGACCTCTCCTACGAGCAGTACTTC; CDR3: CASRLRDLSYEQYF
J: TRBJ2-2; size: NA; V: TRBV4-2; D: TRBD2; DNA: TGTGCCAGCAGCCCCCTTCATCCGGGAGGGACCGGGGAGCTGTTTTTT; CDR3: CASSPLHPGGTGELFF
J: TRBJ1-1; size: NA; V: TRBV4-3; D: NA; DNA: TGCGCCAGCAGCCAAGAAGGGTCGGGGAACACTGAAGCTTTCTTT; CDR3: CASSQEGSGNTEAFF
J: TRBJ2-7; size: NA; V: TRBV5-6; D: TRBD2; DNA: TGTGCCAGCAGCCCGGGACTAGCGGGACCGCGTCCCTACGAGCAGTACTTC; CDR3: CASSPGLAGPRPYEQYF
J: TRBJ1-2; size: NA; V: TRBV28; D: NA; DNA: TGTGCCAGCAGTGGCGACAGAAACTCCTATGGCTACACCTTC; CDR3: CASSGDRNSYGYTF